This T cell receptor (beta chain) originates from a study of blood T cell repertoires in COVID-19. Turning to the study itself: The United States, Italy and Spain were the sources of the acute and convalescent COVID-19 samples. In each case, the material was cDNA or gDNA derived from T cells, B-cell-depleted T cells, or PBMCs.

In the source study's methods: Reference gene primer amplification yielded estimated nucleated cell counts. Only in-frame clones appear in the TCRdb table, and some are missing; sequencing was by immunoSEQ multiplex PCR. That table furnishes V, J and clone size, whereas the DNA furnished D and trimming. This sample has about 280,000 clones, with 80% to 90% found just once. This clonotype was sampled from a woman in her 50s who had recovered from COVID-19. What was sequenced was peripheral blood.

This CDR3 is CASSGTGEEDGYTF. CDR3 bases: TGTGCCAGCAGTGGTACAGGGGAGGAGGATGGCTACACCTTC. The chain joins TRBV27 to TRBJ1-2; 7 nucleotides agree with TRBD1. Germline CDR1 and CDR2: MNHEY and SMNVEV (reference sequence). The CDR3 is made up of 14 amino acids. The V segment lost 5 bases and the J segment 6 bases; nucleotides outside the gene matches: 9.